These T cell receptor beta chains were read from a single sample in a study of post-analysis software for immune sequencing data. TCRdb passed the PCR reads through MiXCR, listing each CDR3 protein once. The profile shows around 150,000 distinct CDR3 sequences, around 36% of them singletons. This material consisted of blood, taken after autologous hematopoietic stem cell transplantation. Receptors were obtained from a girl aged 10-17 years with multiple sclerosis. The CDR3 runs from the conserved cysteine through the conserved F or W. The D gene is left open where the match is weak. Only some rows state a clone size, as once, few, many or a class for expanded clones.

cdr3_aa | cdr3_nt | j_call | d_call | cdr3_length | clone_size | v_call
CSGWEGGRNYGYTF | TGCAGCGGGTGGGAGGGCGGACGGAACTATGGCTACACCTTC | TRBJ1-2 | - | 14 | many | TRBV29-1
CASSQDPLSYQETQYF | TGTGCCAGCAGCCAAGATCCCCTTTCGTACCAAGAGACCCAGTACTTC | TRBJ2-5 | - | 16 | - | TRBV4-2
CASSSGTGENTEAFF | TGTGCCAGCAGTTCCGGGACAGGGGAGAACACTGAAGCTTTCTTT | TRBJ1-1 | TRBD1 | 15 | few | TRBV12-3/TRBV12-4
CASSFSSDAYGYTF | TGTGCCAGCAGCTTCTCCAGCGACGCCTATGGCTACACCTTC | TRBJ1-2 | - | 14 | - | TRBV7-9
CASSYKGSGYGYTF | TGTGCCAGCAGCTATAAGGGCTCTGGTTATGGCTACACCTTC | TRBJ1-2 | - | 14 | - | TRBV7-2
CASTLTGTALYNEQFF | TGTGCCAGCACCCTCACCGGGACAGCTTTATACAATGAGCAGTTCTTC | TRBJ2-1 | TRBD1 | 16 | few | TRBV7-2
CASSQDEGLRAGDTQYF | TGCGCCAGCAGCCAAGATGAGGGACTCCGAGCTGGGGATACGCAGTATTTT | TRBJ2-3 | - | 17 | - | TRBV4-3
CSVRTSGVEGETQYF | TGCAGCGTCCGGACTAGCGGGGTAGAGGGTGAGACCCAGTACTTC | TRBJ2-5 | TRBD2 | 15 | - | TRBV29-1
CASSYSGGYGYTF | TGTGCCAGCAGTTACTCCGGGGGCTATGGCTACACCTTC | TRBJ1-2 | - | 13 | many | TRBV6-5
CASSVVGDSYNEQFF | TGTGCCAGCAGCGTAGTGGGGGACTCCTACAATGAGCAGTTCTTC | TRBJ2-1 | - | 15 | - | TRBV9